These 27 T cell receptor beta chains were all obtained from the same sample, sequenced in a study of cytomegalovirus exposure and HLA in healthy donors. In the PCR, 60 Vbeta and 13 Jbeta primers were used. TCRdb's table, derived via immunoSEQ multiplex PCR, lists solely in-frame clones and lacks some. Seen here are 150,000 to 200,000 clones, around three quarters observed once, and the top ten hold approximately 1.8%. Source material: PBMCs. Receptor source: a woman in her 30s in good health and CMV-seronegative.

Points on this clone: This sample also contains other DNA sequences that code for the same CDR3. The chain has TRBV5-8 and TRBJ2-1; the match to TRBD2 covers 8 bases. Losses at the gene ends were 0 bases for V and 0 bases for J; bases not matched to a gene: 2. The CDR3 has 16 amino acids. Germline V gene data show CDR1 as SGHTS and CDR2 as YDEGEE. CDR3: CASSLERGGSYNEQFF. Here the CDR3 DNA reads TGTGCCAGCAGCTTGGAACGGGGGGGCTCCTACAATGAGCAGTTCTTC.

The CDR3 sequence: CSVEGGGKSGPYNEQFF. The CDR3 DNA follows: TGCAGCGTTGAAGGGGGAGGGAAAAGCGGACCTTACAATGAGCAGTTCTTC. The chain recombines TRBV29-1 with TRBJ2-1, with 7 nucleotides matching TRBD2. Germline assignment: CDR1 SQVTM and CDR2 ANQGSEA. Germline trimming cut 1 base from V and 4 bases from J; bases unmatched to any gene: 13. The CDR3 covers 17 residues.

This chain links TRBV27 with TRBJ1-1; D unclear. CDR1 and CDR2 from the germline V gene are MNHEY and SMNVEV (reference sequence). Trimming shortened V by 0 bases and J by 7 bases, and 9 bases separated the two germline ends. The CDR3 has 13 residues. The CDR3 DNA reads as TGTGCCAGCAGTTTATCGCGGGGAGGTGAAGCTTTCTTT. Its protein is CASSLSRGGEAFF.

The gene calls are TRBV5-1 and TRBJ2-7; TRBD1 agrees at 9 bases. The germline V gene encodes CDR1 SGHRS and CDR2 YFSETQ. The CDR3 loop spans 16 amino acids. The ends lost 7 bases at V and 0 bases at J; junction bases unmatched: 11. The CDR3 loop is CASSPTGQGSSYEQYF. The CDR3 bases are TGCGCCAGCTCCCCCACGGGACAGGGAAGCTCCTACGAGCAGTACTTC.

The chain is built from TRBV5-4 and TRBJ2-7; 14 positions agree with TRBD2. The junction had 10 bases not matched to a gene; V was cut back by 4 bases and J by 4 bases. The CDR3 totals 17 residues. Germline V lookup: CDR1 SGHNT, CDR2 YYREEE (reference sequence). The chain's CDR3 is CASSHGAGLAGVYEQYF. The DNA for the CDR3 is TGTGCCAGCAGCCACGGTGCGGGACTAGCGGGAGTTTACGAGCAGTACTTC. The full variable domain, completed using reference TRBV5-4 and TRBJ2-7, is ETGVTQSPTHLIKTRGQQVTLRCSSQSGHNTVSWYQQALGQGPQFIFQYYREEENGRGNFPPRFSGLQFPNYSSELNVNALELDDSALYLCASSHGAGLAGVYEQYFGPGTRLTVT.

The rearrangement uses TRBV2 and TRBJ1-5; tentative D call: TRBD1 (5 bases). V was shortened by 2 bases and J by 0 bases, with 17 bases between the two germline ends. Per the germline V gene, CDR1 is SNHLY and CDR2 is FYNNEI. The CDR3 is made up of 18 amino acids. CDR3 sequence (DNA): TGTGCCAGCAGTGAAATAATAGGTTGGGGGGATAGCAATCAGCCCCAGCATTTT. Protein: CASSEIIGWGDSNQPQHF.

This clone was seen only a few times. V usage is TRBV5-1 and J usage is TRBJ1-4; TRBD1 matches at 9 bases. The CDR3 has 15 amino acids. Germline V gene lookup returns CDR1 SGHRS and CDR2 YFSETQ. Germline trimming cut 4 bases from V and 4 bases from J; bases unmatched to any gene: 5. Here the CDR3 DNA reads TGCGCCAGCAGCCTACAGGGGGCGCGTAATGAAAAACTGTTTTTT. Translation: CASSLQGARNEKLFF.

This clone showed up just once. The chain recombines TRBV6-6 with TRBJ2-4; TRBD1 agrees at 12 bases. This CDR3 is 16 amino acids long. Germline lookup yields CDR1 MNHNY and CDR2 SVGAGI (reference sequence). V shed 0 bases, J shed 6 bases, and the junction held 3 bases outside the gene matches. The CDR3 coding sequence is TGTGCCAGCAGTTACTCTGGGACAGGGGGCGTAAACATTCAGTACTTC. Translating gives CASSYSGTGGVNIQYF.

This rearrangement joins TRBV5-4 to TRBJ1-1, with TRBD1 as a possible D gene (5 bases). The CDR3 is made up of 14 amino acids. The germline V gene encodes CDR1 SGHNT and CDR2 YYREEE (reference sequence). Trimming cost V 3 bases and J 5 bases, with 14 bases left between them. The CDR3, as DNA: TGTGCCAGCAGCTCGGGGGGGGGTCGGACTGAAGCTTTCTTT. Amino acids: CASSSGGGRTEAFF.

The chain is built from TRBV28 and TRBJ1-2, with D possibly matching TRBD1 (6 bases). Trimming took 7 bases from V and 8 from J, leaving 17 bases between them. The CDR3 is 13 amino acids. Germline assignment: CDR1 MDHEN and CDR2 SYDVKM. The CDR3 is CASTRRRTEGYTF. The CDR3 DNA sequence: TGTGCCAGCACCCGAAGGCGGACAGAGGGCTACACCTTC.

The chain links TRBV7-8 to TRBJ1-1, with a weak D call TRBD1 (6 bases). The CDR3 is made up of 12 amino acids. The V end lost 5 bases, the J end lost 7 bases, and 11 bases lay between the germline ends. From germline, CDR1 is SGHVS and CDR2 FQNEAQ. DNA of the CDR3: TGTGCCAGCAGCACCAGGGGATTTGAAGCTTTCTTT. Residues: CASSTRGFEAFF.

This clone occurred many times. The rearrangement links TRBV4-3 to TRBJ1-4; 9 positions agree with TRBD1. The CDR3 loop spans 17 amino acids. Germline CDR1 reads LGHNA; CDR2 reads YSLEER. V gave up 1 base and J gave up 7 bases; unmatched junction bases: 10. The CDR3 spells CASSQGFRQGGGEKLFF. Here the CDR3 DNA reads TGCGCCAGCAGCCAAGGCTTCCGACAGGGGGGAGGTGAAAAACTGTTTTTT.

J is TRBJ1-2 and V is TRBV7-2; TRBD1 matches 7 bases. V dropped 2 bases and J dropped 0; count of bases not matched to a gene: 3. The CDR3 loop spans 15 amino acids. The germline CDR1 and CDR2 sequences are SGHTA and FQGNSA. The CDR3 spells CASSLFQGANYGYTF. CDR3 bases: TGTGCCAGCAGCTTATTCCAGGGGGCTAACTATGGCTACACCTTC.

This rearrangement joins TRBV11-2 to TRBJ1-1; the D is unclear. The germline V and J ends were trimmed by 5 bases and 5 bases, with 18 bases remaining between them. CDR1 is SGHAT, CDR2 FQNNGV, per germline. This CDR3 spans 15 amino acids. CDR3 loop: CASSPLSPGMTEAFF. In DNA, the CDR3 is TGTGCCAGCAGCCCTTTATCCCCGGGAATGACTGAAGCTTTCTTT. Complete variable domain (other parts from reference TRBV11-2 and TRBJ1-1): EAGVAQSPRYKIIEKRQSVAFWCNPISGHATLYWYQQILGQGPKLLIQFQNNGVVDDSQLPKDRFSAERLKGVDSTLKIQPAKLEDSAVYLCASSPLSPGMTEAFFGQGTRLTVV.

The gene calls are TRBV19 and TRBJ2-5; 10 bases line up with TRBD2. This CDR3 spans 20 amino acids. CDR1 and CDR2 from the germline V gene are LNHDA and SQIVND (reference sequence). V shed 5 bases and J 4 bases; nucleotides not matched to a gene: 22. The CDR3 nucleotides read TGTGCCAGTAGTCATTATGGGAAAGGGGCGCTAGCGGGAGAAGGAGAGACCCAGTACTTC. Translating it yields CASSHYGKGALAGEGETQYF. The full variable domain, rest sourced from reference TRBV19 and TRBJ2-5, is DGGITQSPKYLFRKEGQNVTLSCEQNLNHDAMYWYRQDPGQGLRLIYYSQIVNDFQKGDIAEGYSVSREKKESFPLTVTSAQKNPTAFYLCASSHYGKGALAGEGETQYFGPGTRLLVL.

The chain employs TRBV11-2 and TRBJ2-7, with 10 bases matching TRBD2. Germline assignment: CDR1 SGHAT and CDR2 FQNNGV. This CDR3 comprises 14 residues. V trimming: 5 bases; J trimming: 3 bases; junction bases outside the gene matches: 4. Here the CDR3 reads CASSNSGGSYEQYF. CDR3 sequence (DNA): TGTGCCAGCAGCAATAGCGGGGGGAGCTACGAGCAGTACTTC.

This rearrangement joins TRBV19 to TRBJ1-2; D gene ambiguous. CDR3 length equals 13 residues. V dropped 7 bases and J dropped 8 bases, with 17 bases sitting between them. CDR1 is LNHDA and CDR2 is SQIVND in the germline V gene (reference sequence). Written as DNA, the CDR3 is TGTGCCAGTACCCCGCCAGCGGGTGTCGGCTACACCTTC. Translation: CASTPPAGVGYTF.

The CDR3 spells CASSRDRNTEAFF. As DNA, the CDR3 is TGTGCCAGCAGCCGGGACAGGAACACTGAAGCTTTCTTT. The J gene is TRBJ1-1, the V gene TRBV6-6; TRBD1 agrees at 7 bases. This CDR3 has 13 residues. Trimming cost V 6 bases and J 1 base; bases outside gene matches: 2. The germline V gene encodes CDR1 MNHNY and CDR2 SVGAGI (reference sequence).

The chain has TRBV10-3 and TRBJ2-1; 14 bases agree with TRBD2. CDR1 is ENHRY and CDR2 is SYGVKD in the germline V gene. V lost 8 bases to trimming and J lost 4 bases; unmatched junction nucleotides: 7. The CDR3 covers 16 residues. CDR3 loop: CAIRGLAGGVYNEQFF. CDR3 coding DNA: TGTGCCATCCGCGGACTAGCGGGAGGAGTATACAATGAGCAGTTCTTC.

This chain joins TRBV11-2 and TRBJ1-1; weak D call: TRBD1 (5 bases). Per the germline V gene, CDR1 is SGHAT and CDR2 is FQNNGV. The CDR3 length is 14 residues. V lost 1 base to trimming and J lost 8 bases, with 14 bases between them. The CDR3 loop is CASSLAWQGSEAFF. Here the CDR3 DNA reads TGTGCCAGCAGCTTAGCCTGGCAGGGATCCGAAGCTTTCTTT.

This clone was detected only a few times. The chain carries TRBV9 and TRBJ1-1, with unresolved D. Germline-derived CDR1 and CDR2 are SGDLS and YYNGEE. The CDR3 loop spans 13 amino acids. V gave up 4 bases and J gave up 4 bases, with 11 bases separating them. CDR3 sequence reads: CASSISGVTEAFF. In nucleotides, the CDR3 is TGTGCCAGCAGCATTAGCGGGGTCACTGAAGCTTTCTTT.

This clone has a handful of counts. The chain carries TRBV7-9 and TRBJ2-1, with a weak D call TRBD2 (5 bases). The CDR3 has 13 amino acids. Germline loops: CDR1 SEHNR, CDR2 FQNEAQ (reference sequence). Trimming stripped 3 bases from V and 5 bases from J, with 8 bases between. CDR3 loop: CASSLDWNNEQFF. The CDR3 nucleotides are TGTGCCAGCAGCTTGGACTGGAACAATGAGCAGTTCTTC.

This chain uses TRBV12-5 with TRBJ2-3; TRBD2 agrees at 9 bases. The CDR3 is 15 residues long. J gave up 10 bases and V 5 bases, and 13 bases lay outside the gene matches. The V gene's germline CDR1 is LGHNT and CDR2 FRNRAP. The CDR3 sequence is CASGQRTSEGWAQYF. The DNA of the CDR3 is TGTGCTAGTGGTCAAAGGACTAGCGAGGGGTGGGCGCAGTATTTT. The complete variable domain, with remaining parts taken from reference TRBV12-5 and TRBJ2-3, reads DARVTQTPRHKVTEMGQEVTMRCQPILGHNTVFWYRQTMMQGLELLAYFRNRAPLDDSGMPKDRFSAEMPDATLATLKIQPSEPRDSAVYFCASGQRTSEGWAQYFGPGTRLTVL.

V usage is TRBV5-5 and J usage is TRBJ1-6; 7 bases align to TRBD1. V gave up 3 bases and J gave up 6 bases; unmatched junction bases: 6. Germline V gene lookup returns CDR1 SGHKS and CDR2 YYEKEE (reference sequence). The CDR3 runs 15 residues. CDR3 sequence (DNA): TGTGCCAGCAGCTGGGGGACAGACATTAATTCACCCCTCCACTTT. The encoded protein is CASSWGTDINSPLHF.

This chain's CDR3 is CASSQVGGQRGTEAFF. CDR3 DNA: TGCGCCAGCAGCCAAGTTGGGGGGCAGCGGGGCACTGAAGCTTTCTTT. The chain couples TRBV4-1 to TRBJ1-1; the D gene is possibly TRBD1 (6 bases). Trimming took 1 base from V and 4 from J, leaving 16 bases between them. There are 16 residues in the CDR3. Germline V gives CDR1 MGHRA, CDR2 YSYEKL.

This clone has a handful of counts. The V call is TRBV30, the J call TRBJ2-7; 7 bases match TRBD2. Germline trimming cut 8 bases from V and 5 bases from J; bases unmatched to any gene: 12. The CDR3 runs 13 residues. CDR1 GTSNPN and CDR2 SVGIG come from the germline V gene (reference sequence). The CDR3 bases are TGTGCCGCTAGAAAAACTAGCGCCCACGAGCAGTACTTC. It is translated as CAARKTSAHEQYF.

The chain carries TRBV27 and TRBJ1-2; D not resolved. The germline V gene encodes CDR1 MNHEY and CDR2 SMNVEV (reference sequence). This CDR3 is 15 amino acids long. The V end was cut by 2 bases, the J end by 1 base, with 11 bases between. CDR3 nucleotide sequence: TGTGCCAGCAGTTTAAGAGGGCATGGTAACTATGGCTACACCTTC. Its translation is CASSLRGHGNYGYTF.